The 21 T cell receptor beta chains listed next were all sequenced from one sample in a study of metastatic and nonmetastatic thyroid tumors. Thyroid surgery was performed in patients who had received no treatment beforehand. TCRdb called clones again from the PCR reads with MiXCR. The sample has fewer than 18,000 clones; roughly 24% are singletons. Sample: tumor tissue. The source is a female donor with papillary thyroid cancer or a benign thyroid nodule (not recorded which). Some clones in this sample may be carry-over from other donors' samples.

By its share, this clone is medium-sized. This chain uses TRBV20-1 with TRBJ1-1; TRBD1 matches 8 bases. The trim removed 1 base at V and 5 bases at J, leaving 6 bases unmatched. The CDR3 covers 14 residues. Germline lookup yields CDR1 DFQATT and CDR2 SNEGSKA (reference sequence). CDR3: CSARGDRIRTEAFF. The CDR3 DNA follows: TGCAGTGCTAGAGGGGACAGGATTCGGACTGAAGCTTTCTTT.

In its sample, this clone was seen a few times. V gene TRBV29-1 combines with J gene TRBJ1-3; D gene ambiguous. The germline V gene encodes CDR1 SQVTM and CDR2 ANQGSEA. The length of the CDR3 is 14 residues. Trimming took 2 bases from V and 3 from J, leaving 11 bases between them. The CDR3 is CSVESGDLGNTIYF. The CDR3 DNA reads TGCAGCGTTGAATCTGGGGATCTTGGAAACACCATATATTTT.

This clone has only a few counts. The genes are TRBV2 and TRBJ2-1, with 11 bases fitting TRBD2. Germline V lookup: CDR1 SNHLY, CDR2 FYNNEI. Trimming cost V 10 bases and J 5 bases; bases outside gene matches: 10. This CDR3 contains 15 residues. CDR3 amino acids: CANRLAGSYNNEQFF. CDR3 DNA sequence: TGTGCCAACAGACTAGCGGGATCATATAACAATGAGCAGTTCTTC.

Worth noting for this clone: A much larger clone lies a single base off, so this may be a read error. Other nucleotide sequences from this sample produce the same CDR3. This chain joins TRBV6-1 and TRBJ2-3, with TRBD2 identical over 9 bases. The germline gives CDR1 MNHNS, CDR2 SASEGT. The CDR3 is made up of 15 amino acids. CDR3 sequence: CASSPTSGSTDTQYF. The CDR3 DNA follows: TGTGCTAGCAGTCCCACTAGCGGGAGCACAGATACGCAGTATTTT.

This clone appeared many times. The CDR3 loop reads CASSPLLRDYTGELFF. In DNA, the CDR3 is TGTGCCAGCAGCCCCTTACTCCGGGATTACACCGGGGAGCTGTTTTTT. The chain combines TRBV14 with TRBJ2-2; D is possibly TRBD2 (5 bases). The CDR3 sequence is 16 residues long. From germline, CDR1 is SGHDN and CDR2 FVKESK. The ends were cut back, 4 bases at V and 3 bases at J, with 15 bases in the middle.

The chain has TRBV20-1 and TRBJ2-1, with D hard to call. Trimming stripped 1 base from V and 9 bases from J, with 4 bases between. The CDR3 covers 10 residues. Germline-derived CDR1 and CDR2 are DFQATT and SNEGSKA (reference sequence). The CDR3 region is CSARGVEQFF. The CDR3 DNA reads as TGCAGTGCTAGAGGAGTTGAGCAGTTCTTC.

This clone occurred many times. The CDR3 nucleotides read TGTGCCAGCAGCCTCCCCGGGACTAAGGGCGGCGAGCAGTACTTC. It encodes CASSLPGTKGGEQYF. The chain couples TRBV5-6 to TRBJ2-7, with 7 nucleotides matching TRBD2. V shed 4 bases, J shed 6 bases, and the junction held 13 bases outside the gene matches. Germline-derived CDR1 and CDR2 are SGHDT and YYEEEE. The CDR3 length is 15 residues. Looking up the rest from reference TRBV5-6 and TRBJ2-7 gives the full variable domain: DAGVTQSPTHLIKTRGQQVTLRCSPKSGHDTVSWYQQALGQGPQFIFQYYEEEERQRGNFPDRFSGHQFPNYSSELNVNALLLGDSALYLCASSLPGTKGGEQYFGPGTRLTVT.

The chain employs TRBV7-2 and TRBJ2-1; 8 nucleotides align to TRBD1. The germline gives CDR1 SGHTA, CDR2 FQGNSA. This CDR3 has 17 residues. The ends lost 4 bases at V and 0 bases at J; junction bases unmatched: 8. CDR3 nucleotide sequence: TGTGCCAGCAGCTCCCAGACAGGGGCCAGCTCCTACAATGAGCAGTTCTTC. Amino acid sequence: CASSSQTGASSYNEQFF.

This clone has ten or more counts. The chain links TRBV13 to TRBJ1-6; 7 bases agree with TRBD1. Germline V gives CDR1 PRHDT, CDR2 FYEKMQ (reference sequence). The V segment lost 1 base and the J segment 6 bases; nucleotides outside the gene matches: 6. This CDR3 region has 16 residues. The CDR3 nucleotides are TGTGCCAGCAGCTTAGAAGGGGGCCTAACTAATTCACCCCTCCACTTT. It translates to CASSLEGGLTNSPLHF.

Within the sample, this clone is medium-sized. The chain has TRBV6-1 and TRBJ1-1; 7 nucleotides match TRBD1. V shed 7 bases, J shed 0 bases, and the junction held 8 bases outside the gene matches. In germline, CDR1 is MNHNS, CDR2 SASEGT. The CDR3 length is 15 residues. Here the CDR3 DNA reads TGTGCCAGCAACAGGGGAGTAGGGATGAACACTGAAGCTTTCTTT. It yields the protein CASNRGVGMNTEAFF.

This clone was recorded many times. The chain employs TRBV12-3 or TRBV12-4 and TRBJ2-3; the D is unclear. This CDR3 has 14 residues. Trimming pared 4 bases from V and 0 bases from J, leaving 8 bases between. The DNA for the CDR3 is TGTGCCAGCAGTTGGACGACTAGCACAGATACGCAGTATTTT. Translating it yields CASSWTTSTDTQYF.

This clone was counted at least ten times. The chain employs TRBV28 and TRBJ2-7; D perhaps matches TRBD2 (6 bases). Trimming cost V 6 bases and J 0 bases, with 12 bases left between them. CDR3 length: 14 amino acids. Germline CDR1 is MDHEN and CDR2 is SYDVKM. The CDR3 is CASSGGRSSYEQYF. Written as DNA, the CDR3 is TGTGCCAGCAGCGGGGGACGCAGCTCCTACGAGCAGTACTTC.

This chain connects TRBV7-3 to TRBJ2-7; D gene unclear. Germline CDR1 and CDR2: SGHTA and FQGTGA. The CDR3 is 13 amino acids. Between the trimmed V and J ends, which lost 5 bases and 0 bases, there was a span of 8 bases. In DNA form, the CDR3 reads TGTGCCAGCAGCCCTGAAAGCTCCTACGAGCAGTACTTC. This translates into CASSPESSYEQYF.

This clone was counted many times. The chain recombines TRBV7-2 with TRBJ2-5, with a possible D match to TRBD1 (6 bases). Trimming shortened V by 3 bases and J by 5 bases, and 19 bases separated the two germline ends. The CDR3 extends over 16 amino acids. Per the germline V gene, CDR1 is SGHTA and CDR2 is FQGNSA. CDR3 in DNA: TGTGCCAGCAGCTTTGGGAGCCAGGGGAGATTGGAGACCCAGTACTTC. This sequence encodes CASSFGSQGRLETQYF.

V and J are TRBV27 and TRBJ1-1; the D is unclear. Germline V CDR1 and CDR2: MNHEY, SMNVEV (reference sequence). Trimming stripped 6 bases from V and 7 bases from J, with 15 bases between. There are 13 residues in the CDR3. The CDR3 sequence: CASSPCPLCEAFF. CDR3 coding DNA: TGTGCCAGCAGCCCATGTCCGTTGTGTGAAGCTTTCTTT.

With respect to this clone: The junction does not match germline at one end; this may be a read error. V and J are TRBV6-5 and TRBJ2-1; maybe TRBD1 (5 bases). CDR1 is MNHEY, CDR2 SVGAGI, per germline. CDR3 length: 16 amino acids. In DNA form, the CDR3 reads TGTGCCAGCAGTGTGTATAGGGGTAGGTTCTACAATGATCAGTTCTTC. It encodes CASSVYRGRFYNDQFF.

This clone is judged medium-sized. V and J are TRBV27 and TRBJ2-7; perhaps TRBD2 as D (5 bases). Germline values: CDR1 MNHEY, CDR2 SMNVEV (reference sequence). The CDR3 runs 15 residues. Trimming stripped 6 bases from V and 5 bases from J, with 20 bases between. CDR3 sequence: CASSFASGIFHEQYF. The CDR3, as DNA: TGTGCCAGCAGCTTCGCCAGCGGTATCTTCCACGAGCAGTACTTC.

This clone was detected a few times. This chain joins TRBV6-2 or TRBV6-3 and TRBJ1-3; D is unclear. This CDR3 is 15 amino acids long. V was clipped by 5 bases and J by 4 bases, with 15 bases between them. Per germline, CDR1 MNHEY and CDR2 SVGEGT. CDR3 protein: CASSPWEIQGNTIYF. CDR3 DNA sequence: TGTGCCAGCAGTCCATGGGAAATTCAGGGAAACACCATATATTTT.

This clone was seen many times. The CDR3 bases are TGTGCCAGCAGCGAATCCTTGACAGGCAACTATGGCTACACCTTC. Its translation: CASSESLTGNYGYTF. The rearrangement uses TRBV9 and TRBJ1-2, with D possibly matching TRBD1 (6 bases). The CDR3 is made up of 15 amino acids. Per the germline V gene, CDR1 is SGDLS and CDR2 is YYNGEE. Trimming removed 3 bases at V and 2 bases at J, with 14 bases between. The whole variable domain, filled in from reference TRBV9 and TRBJ1-2, reads DSGVTQTPKHLITATGQRVTLRCSPRSGDLSVYWYQQSLDQGLQFLIQYYNGEERAKGNILERFSAQQFPDLHSELNLSSLELGDSALYFCASSESLTGNYGYTFGSGTRLTVV.

This clone was seen more than once but under ten times. The chain recombines TRBV6-1 with TRBJ2-2; the match to TRBD1 covers 8 bases. The CDR3 is 15 residues long. The V and J ends lost 5 bases and 6 bases, in that order; junction bases with no gene match: 8. Germline values: CDR1 MNHNS, CDR2 SASEGT. The CDR3 loop is CASSIGQGSAGELFF. As DNA, the CDR3 is TGTGCCAGCAGTATTGGACAGGGAAGCGCCGGGGAGCTGTTTTTT.

As concerns this clone: Just one base apart from a much larger clone, this may be a read error. V usage is TRBV3-1 and J usage is TRBJ2-4; 7 positions match TRBD2. This CDR3 has 16 amino acids. Germline-derived CDR1 and CDR2 are LGHDT and YNNKEL (reference sequence). In DNA, the CDR3 is TGTGCCAGCAGCCAAGATGGGAGCGGGGTCAAAACCATTCAGTACTTC. Its translation is CASSQDGSGVKTIQYF.